The text below deals with one TCR beta chain. The antigen is unknown. The CDR3 runs to 15 residues. In germline, CDR1 is MNHEY, CDR2 SVGEGT. The V end lost 4 bases, the J end lost 3 bases, and 12 bases lay between the germline ends. Amplified TCR beta CDR3 regions came from RNA transcripts. HTBI primers were used for first-round RT-PCR of the TCR CDR3. Each CDR3 protein is one row after TCRdb ran MiXCR on the multiplex PCR reads. The data hold a few hundred thousand distinct CDR3 sequences, with approximately 23% observed a single time. These data come from a study of T cells in Graves' hyperthyroidism and ophthalmopathy. General observations from the study: Ophthalmopathy was predicted by the model a median of roughly 6.6 months ahead of onset. Most thyroid-expanded clonotypes above 0.001 were also found in blood.

J is TRBJ2-2 and V is TRBV6-2 or TRBV6-3; D possibly corresponds to TRBD1 (6 bases). This clonotype was sampled from a woman in her 70s with Graves' ophthalmopathy. Source material: blood. CDR3 bases: TGTGCCAGCAGTTTTCCACAGGGAGACACCGGGGAGCTGTTTTTT. Its protein is CASSFPQGDTGELFF.